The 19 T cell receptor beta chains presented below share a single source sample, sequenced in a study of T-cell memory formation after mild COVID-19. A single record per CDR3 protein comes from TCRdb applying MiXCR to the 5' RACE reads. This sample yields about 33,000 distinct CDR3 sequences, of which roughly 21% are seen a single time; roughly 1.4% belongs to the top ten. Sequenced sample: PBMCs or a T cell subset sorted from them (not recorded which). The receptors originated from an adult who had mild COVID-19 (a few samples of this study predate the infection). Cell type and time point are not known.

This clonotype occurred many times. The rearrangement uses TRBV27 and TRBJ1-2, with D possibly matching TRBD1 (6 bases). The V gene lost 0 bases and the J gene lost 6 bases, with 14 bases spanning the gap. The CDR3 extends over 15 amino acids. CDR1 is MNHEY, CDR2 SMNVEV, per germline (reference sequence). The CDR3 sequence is CASSLSFQGSDGYTF. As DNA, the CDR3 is TGTGCCAGCAGTTTATCTTTTCAGGGGTCTGATGGCTACACCTTC.

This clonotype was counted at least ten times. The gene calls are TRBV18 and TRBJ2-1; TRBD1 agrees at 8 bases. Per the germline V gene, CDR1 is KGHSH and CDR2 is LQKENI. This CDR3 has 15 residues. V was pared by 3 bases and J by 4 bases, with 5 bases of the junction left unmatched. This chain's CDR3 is CASSPTTGAYNEQFF. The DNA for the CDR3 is TGTGCCAGCTCACCGACGACAGGGGCATACAATGAGCAGTTCTTC.

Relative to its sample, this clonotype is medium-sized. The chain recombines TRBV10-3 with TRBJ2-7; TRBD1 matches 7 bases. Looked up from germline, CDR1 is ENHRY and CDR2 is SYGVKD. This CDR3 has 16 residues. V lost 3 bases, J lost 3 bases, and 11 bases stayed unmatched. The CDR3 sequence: CAISEGGMGQNYEQYF. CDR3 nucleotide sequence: TGTGCCATCAGTGAAGGGGGTATGGGACAGAACTACGAGCAGTACTTC.

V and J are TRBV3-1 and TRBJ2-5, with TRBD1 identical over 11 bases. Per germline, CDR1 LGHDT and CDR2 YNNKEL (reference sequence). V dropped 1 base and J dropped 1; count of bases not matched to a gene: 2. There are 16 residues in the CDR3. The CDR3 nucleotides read TGTGCCAGCAGCCAAGTCGGGACAGGGGGCCAAGAGACCCAGTACTTC. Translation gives CASSQVGTGGQETQYF.

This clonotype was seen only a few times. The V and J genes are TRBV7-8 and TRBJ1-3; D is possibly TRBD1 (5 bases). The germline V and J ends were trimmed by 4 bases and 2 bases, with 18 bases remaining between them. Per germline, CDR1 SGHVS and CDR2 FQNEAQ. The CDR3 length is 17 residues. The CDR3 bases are TGTGCCAGCAGCTCATCACGTGGGGCCCGACCTGGAAACACCATATATTTT. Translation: CASSSSRGARPGNTIYF.

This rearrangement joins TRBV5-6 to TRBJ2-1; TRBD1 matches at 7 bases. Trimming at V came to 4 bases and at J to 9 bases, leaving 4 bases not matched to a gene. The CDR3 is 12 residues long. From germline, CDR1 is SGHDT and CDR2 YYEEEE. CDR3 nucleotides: TGTGCCAGCAGCCCGACAGGGTCTGAGCAGTTCTTC. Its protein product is CASSPTGSEQFF.

The chain's CDR3 is CASSPWKGGFTGELFF. CDR3 in DNA: TGTGCCAGCAGCCCGTGGAAAGGGGGTTTTACCGGGGAGCTGTTTTTT. The chain links TRBV3-1 to TRBJ2-2; tentatively, D is TRBD1 (6 bases). CDR3 size: 16 residues. Germline-derived CDR1 and CDR2 are LGHDT and YNNKEL (reference sequence). Between the trimmed V and J ends, which lost 4 bases and 5 bases, there was a span of 17 bases.

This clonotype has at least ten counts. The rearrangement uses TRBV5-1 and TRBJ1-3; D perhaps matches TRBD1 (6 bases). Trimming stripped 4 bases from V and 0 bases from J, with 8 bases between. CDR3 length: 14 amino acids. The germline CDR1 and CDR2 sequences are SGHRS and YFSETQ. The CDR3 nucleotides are TGCGCCAGCAGCCCCAGGGGCTCTGGAAACACCATATATTTT. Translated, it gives CASSPRGSGNTIYF.

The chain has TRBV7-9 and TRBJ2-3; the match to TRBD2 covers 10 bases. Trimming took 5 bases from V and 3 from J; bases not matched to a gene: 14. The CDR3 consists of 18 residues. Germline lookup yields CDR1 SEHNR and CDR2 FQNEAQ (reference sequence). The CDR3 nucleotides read TGTGCCAGCAGCCCCGAATTCACTAGCGGGGCGACGACAGATACGCAGTATTTT. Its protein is CASSPEFTSGATTDTQYF.

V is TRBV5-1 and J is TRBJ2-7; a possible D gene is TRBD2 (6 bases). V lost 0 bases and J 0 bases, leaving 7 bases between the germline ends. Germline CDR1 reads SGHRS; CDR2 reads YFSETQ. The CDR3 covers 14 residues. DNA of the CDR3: TGCGCCAGCAGCTTGGGGGACTCCTCCTACGAGCAGTACTTC. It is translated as CASSLGDSSYEQYF.

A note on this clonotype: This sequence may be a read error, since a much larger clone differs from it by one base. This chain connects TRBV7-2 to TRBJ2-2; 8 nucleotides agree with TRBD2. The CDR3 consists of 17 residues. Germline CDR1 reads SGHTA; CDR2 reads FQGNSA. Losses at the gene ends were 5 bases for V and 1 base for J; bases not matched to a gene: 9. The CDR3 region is CASSLQASGLNTGELFF. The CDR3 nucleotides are TGTGCCAGCAGCCTCCAGGCTAGCGGGTTGAACACCGGGGAGCTGTTTTTT.

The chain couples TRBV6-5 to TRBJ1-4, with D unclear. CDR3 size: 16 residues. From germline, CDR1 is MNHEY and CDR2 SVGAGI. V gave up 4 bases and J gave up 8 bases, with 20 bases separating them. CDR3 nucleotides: TGTGCCAGCAGTTTCCCACGTTTGTGGCCTAGGGAAAAACTGTTTTTT. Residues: CASSFPRLWPREKLFF.

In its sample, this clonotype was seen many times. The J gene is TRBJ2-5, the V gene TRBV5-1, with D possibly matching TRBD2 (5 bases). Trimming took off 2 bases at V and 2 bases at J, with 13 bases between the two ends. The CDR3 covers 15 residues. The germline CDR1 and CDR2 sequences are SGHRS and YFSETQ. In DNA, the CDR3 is TGCGCCAGCAGCTTCGGGGTGGTGGGACAAGAGACCCAGTACTTC. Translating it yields CASSFGVVGQETQYF.

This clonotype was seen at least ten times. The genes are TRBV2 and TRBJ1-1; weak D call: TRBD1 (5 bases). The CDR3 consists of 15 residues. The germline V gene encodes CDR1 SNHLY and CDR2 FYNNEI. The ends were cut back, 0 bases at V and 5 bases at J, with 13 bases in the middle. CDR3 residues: CASSEAPGGGTEAFF. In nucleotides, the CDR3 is TGTGCCAGCAGTGAAGCGCCGGGGGGAGGGACTGAAGCTTTCTTT.

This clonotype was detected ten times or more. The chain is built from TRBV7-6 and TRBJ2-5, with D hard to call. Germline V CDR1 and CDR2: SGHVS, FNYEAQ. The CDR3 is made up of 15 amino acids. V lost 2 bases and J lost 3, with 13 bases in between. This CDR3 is CASSLSLQGKETQYF. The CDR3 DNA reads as TGTGCCAGCAGCTTAAGTTTACAAGGAAAAGAGACCCAGTACTTC.

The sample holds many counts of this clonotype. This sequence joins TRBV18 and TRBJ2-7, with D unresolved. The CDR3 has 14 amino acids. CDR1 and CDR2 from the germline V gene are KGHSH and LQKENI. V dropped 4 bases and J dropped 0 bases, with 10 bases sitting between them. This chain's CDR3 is CASSLATDSYEQYF. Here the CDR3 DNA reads TGTGCCAGCTCACTCGCTACCGACTCCTACGAGCAGTACTTC.

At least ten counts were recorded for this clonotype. The CDR3 bases are TGTGCCAGCAGCCAAGGGCAGGGCTCGTACACTGAAGCTTTCTTT. Its translation is CASSQGQGSYTEAFF. The gene calls are TRBV3-1 and TRBJ1-1, with a weak D call TRBD1 (5 bases). The length of the CDR3 is 15 residues. The V gene's germline CDR1 is LGHDT and CDR2 YNNKEL (reference sequence). Between the trimmed V and J ends, which lost 1 base and 3 bases, there was a span of 12 bases. Supplemented by reference TRBV3-1 and TRBJ1-1, the full variable domain reads DTAVSQTPKYLVTQMGNDKSIKCEQNLGHDTMYWYKQDSKKFLKIMFSYNNKELIINETVPNRFSPKSPDKAHLNLHINSLELGDSAVYFCASSQGQGSYTEAFFGQGTRLTVV.

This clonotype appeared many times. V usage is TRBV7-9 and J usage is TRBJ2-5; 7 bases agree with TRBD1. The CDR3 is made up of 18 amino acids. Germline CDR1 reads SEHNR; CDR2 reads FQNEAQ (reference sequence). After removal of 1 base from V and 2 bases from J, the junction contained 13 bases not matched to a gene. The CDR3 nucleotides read TGTGCCAGCAGCTTAGTTCGGCGATGGGACAGCCAACAAGAGACCCAGTACTTC. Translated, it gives CASSLVRRWDSQQETQYF.

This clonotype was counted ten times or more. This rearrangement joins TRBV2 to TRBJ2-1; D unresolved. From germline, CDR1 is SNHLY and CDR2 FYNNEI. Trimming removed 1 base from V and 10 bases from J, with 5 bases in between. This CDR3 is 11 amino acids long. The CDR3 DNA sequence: TGTGCCAGCAGTGAAGTGAGGGAGCAGTTCTTC. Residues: CASSEVREQFF.